The 24 T cell receptor beta chains below come from one sample, sequenced in a study of glioma-infiltrating T cells after dendritic cell vaccination (dated by TCRdb to 2016 to 2017). The library was built by means of the immunoSEQ multiplex PCR assay. TCRdb provides this immuneACCESS table in a form limited to in-frame rearrangements. Some clones are lacking; in checked studies, under half of them reflect an unresolved V gene, and why the rest are absent is not known. A total of 65,000 to 80,000 clones appear in this sample, 81% of them only once. The top ten clones comprise less than 8% of the sample. This sample comprised blood, obtained before dendritic cell vaccination. The receptors were sampled from a human donor with glioblastoma.

This clone appeared a single time. This chain links TRBV5-6 with TRBJ2-1; D is unresolved. Trimming removed 2 bases at V and 5 bases at J, with 5 bases between. Per the germline V gene, CDR1 is SGHDT and CDR2 is YYEEEE. CDR3 length: 12 residues. The CDR3 region is CASSFGDNEQFF. In nucleotides, the CDR3 is TGTGCCAGCAGCTTCGGAGACAATGAGCAGTTCTTC.

The gene calls are TRBV6-5 and TRBJ1-2, with D maybe TRBD1 (5 bases). CDR1 is MNHEY and CDR2 is SVGAGI in the germline V gene. V lost 0 bases and J lost 5, with 7 bases in between. The CDR3 is 13 amino acids. DNA of the CDR3: TGTGCCAGCAGTTACTCAGGACAATATGGCTACACCTTC. It is translated as CASSYSGQYGYTF.

The genes are TRBV19 and TRBJ1-1; D might be TRBD1 (6 bases). The CDR3 totals 13 residues. CDR1 and CDR2 (germline): LNHDA, SQIVND (reference sequence). V lost 8 bases, J lost 1 base, and 11 bases lay in between. CDR3 bases: TGTGCCAGTGAGTTGGACAGGAACACTGAAGCTTTCTTT. Protein sequence: CASELDRNTEAFF. The variable domain in full, with the rest retrieved from reference TRBV19 and TRBJ1-1, is DGGITQSPKYLFRKEGQNVTLSCEQNLNHDAMYWYRQDPGQGLRLIYYSQIVNDFQKGDIAEGYSVSREKKESFPLTVTSAQKNPTAFYLCASELDRNTEAFFGQGTRLTVV.

V is TRBV13 and J is TRBJ2-7; 7 nucleotides agree with TRBD1. The CDR3 is made up of 17 amino acids. Germline CDR1 reads PRHDT; CDR2 reads FYEKMQ (reference sequence). The V segment lost 6 bases and the J segment 0 bases; nucleotides outside the gene matches: 14. CDR3 sequence: CASSSRPGTVSSYEQYF. In nucleotides, the CDR3 is TGTGCCAGCAGTTCCCGACCCGGGACAGTCAGCTCCTACGAGCAGTACTTC.

This chain connects TRBV7-9 to TRBJ1-2; 7 bases align to TRBD1. Germline CDR1 reads SEHNR; CDR2 reads FQNEAQ (reference sequence). CDR3 length: 15 amino acids. J was trimmed by 4 bases and V by 7 bases; bases with no gene match: 12. The chain's CDR3 is CASIEEGGPVYGYTF. CDR3 nucleotides: TGTGCCAGCATCGAGGAAGGGGGCCCGGTCTATGGCTACACCTTC.

The chain combines TRBV10-3 with TRBJ1-5; maybe TRBD1 (6 bases). The CDR3 contains 15 residues. Germline loops: CDR1 ENHRY, CDR2 SYGVKD. Trimming shortened V by 4 bases and J by 3 bases, and 13 bases separated the two germline ends. Written as DNA, the CDR3 is TGTGCCATCAGTGGGTCAGGGGCCCCCAATCAGCCCCAGCATTTT. It yields the protein CAISGSGAPNQPQHF.

The V and J genes are TRBV6-1 and TRBJ1-6; D is possibly TRBD1 (5 bases). Germline V gene sequence: CDR1 MNHNS, CDR2 SASEGT. The ends were cut back, 3 bases at V and 6 bases at J, with 12 bases in the middle. This CDR3 contains 15 residues. CDR3 sequence: CASSEEGRANSPLHF. The CDR3 nucleotides read TGTGCCAGCAGTGAGGAGGGCAGGGCTAATTCACCCCTCCACTTT.

To note about this clone: Its ends do not fully match the called genes, so a read error is possible. The chain's CDR3 is CAISESVDGTEESF. The CDR3 DNA reads as TGTGCCATCAGTGAGTCGGTAGATGGGACAGAAGAGTCCTTC. V and J are TRBV10-3 and TRBJ1-2, with 7 positions matching TRBD1. The CDR3 runs to 14 residues. In germline, CDR1 is ENHRY, CDR2 SYGVKD.

This clone occurred a few times. The V and J genes are TRBV19 and TRBJ1-5; 9 bases align to TRBD1. The CDR3 contains 15 residues. The trim removed 6 bases at V and 4 bases at J, leaving 7 bases unmatched. CDR1 is LNHDA, CDR2 SQIVND, per germline (reference sequence). CDR3 nucleotide sequence: TGTGCCAGTAGATTCGGACAGGGGTGGAATCAGCCCCAGCATTTT. This gives the protein CASRFGQGWNQPQHF.

Relative to its sample, this clone is large (0.1 to 1%). The chain is built from TRBV4-2 and TRBJ1-5; D gene ambiguous. V lost 0 bases and J 4 bases, leaving 13 bases between the germline ends. There are 16 residues in the CDR3. Germline V gene sequence: CDR1 LGHNA, CDR2 YNFKEQ. Here the CDR3 reads CASSQDSPASNQPQHF. The CDR3 DNA is TGTGCCAGCAGCCAAGATAGTCCAGCGTCGAATCAGCCCCAGCATTTT.

The CDR3 bases are TGTGCCAGCAGTGACACTCGGACAGGGCCAGGAAACACCATATATTTT. It yields the protein CASSDTRTGPGNTIYF. The chain is built from TRBV25-1 and TRBJ1-3; 8 bases are shared with TRBD1. Germline CDR1 reads MGHDK; CDR2 reads SYGVNS. This CDR3 comprises 16 residues. J gave up 4 bases and V 3 bases, and 8 bases lay outside the gene matches.

CDR3: CASRGHQNTGELFF. The CDR3 nucleotides are TGTGCCAGCCGAGGACACCAAAACACCGGGGAGCTGTTTTTT. The chain combines TRBV7-3 with TRBJ2-2, with D maybe TRBD1 (5 bases). Germline V gene sequence: CDR1 SGHTA, CDR2 FQGTGA. V was trimmed by 8 bases and J by 2 bases, leaving 12 bases between them. This CDR3 region has 14 residues.

This chain links TRBV2 with TRBJ1-6, with D maybe TRBD1 (6 bases). V gave up 5 bases and J gave up 10 bases, with 15 bases separating them. The CDR3 is 14 amino acids. The germline gives CDR1 SNHLY, CDR2 FYNNEI. The DNA of the CDR3 is TGTGCCAGCAGTAACAGGGAAGGAAACTCACCCCTCCACTTT. Translated: CASSNREGNSPLHF.

V and J are TRBV5-6 and TRBJ1-6, with D unclear. The CDR3 covers 16 residues. Trimming pared 4 bases from V and 3 bases from J, leaving 14 bases between. The V gene's germline CDR1 is SGHDT and CDR2 YYEEEE. DNA of the CDR3: TGTGCCAGCAGCGGTGGGGAGGAGGGCTATAATTCACCCCTCCACTTT. Translating it yields CASSGGEEGYNSPLHF.

Note on this clone: Compared with germline, one end of the junction differs, possibly owing to a read error. This chain connects TRBV19 to TRBJ2-1; the D gene is possibly TRBD2 (6 bases). The CDR3 sequence is 13 residues long. The germline gives CDR1 LNHDA, CDR2 SQIVND (reference sequence). The CDR3 coding sequence is TGTGCCAGTAGTATAGATGAAAAAGGGACTTTCCTCTTC. This encodes CASSIDEKGTFLF.

The chain joins TRBV7-3 to TRBJ1-2, with 8 nucleotides matching TRBD1. This CDR3 comprises 13 residues. Trimming removed 2 bases from V and 6 bases from J; junction bases left unmatched: 2. Germline lookup yields CDR1 SGHTA and CDR2 FQGTGA. CDR3 sequence reads: CASSLPGQDGYTF. Here the CDR3 DNA reads TGTGCCAGCAGCTTACCGGGACAGGATGGCTACACCTTC.

Only a few counts were recorded for this clone. The rearrangement links TRBV25-1 to TRBJ1-1; a weak D match, TRBD1 (5 bases). The CDR3 is 15 residues long. CDR1 MGHDK and CDR2 SYGVNS come from the germline V gene. The V end was cut by 5 bases, the J end by 1 base, with 14 bases between. The CDR3 DNA reads TGTGCCAGCAGTAGAGGAGGGACTTCGAACACTGAAGCTTTCTTT. This gives the protein CASSRGGTSNTEAFF.

The chain recombines TRBV2 with TRBJ2-2, with 9 bases matching TRBD2. Trimming at V came to 8 bases and at J to 3 bases, leaving 7 bases not matched to a gene. CDR1 and CDR2 (germline): SNHLY, FYNNEI. The CDR3 spans 15 residues. The CDR3 DNA follows: TGTGCCAGCCGGAGCGCGGGGGGGTACACCGGGGAGCTGTTTTTT. Translation: CASRSAGGYTGELFF. The entire variable domain, with the rest obtained from reference TRBV2 and TRBJ2-2, is as follows: EPEVTQTPSHQVTQMGQEVILRCVPISNHLYFYWYRQILGQKVEFLVSFYNNEISEKSEIFDDQFSVERPDGSNFTLKIRSTKLEDSAMYFCASRSAGGYTGELFFGEGSRLTVL.

This clone appeared a few times. This chain joins TRBV19 and TRBJ2-7; no reliable D call. V lost 3 bases and J lost 6, with 12 bases in between. Germline values: CDR1 LNHDA, CDR2 SQIVND (reference sequence). CDR3 length: 13 residues. CDR3 sequence reads: CASSIKHISEQYF. The CDR3 DNA sequence: TGTGCCAGTAGTATTAAACACATATCCGAGCAGTACTTC. The complete variable domain, with remaining parts taken from reference TRBV19 and TRBJ2-7, reads DGGITQSPKYLFRKEGQNVTLSCEQNLNHDAMYWYRQDPGQGLRLIYYSQIVNDFQKGDIAEGYSVSREKKESFPLTVTSAQKNPTAFYLCASSIKHISEQYFGPGTRLTVT.

V is TRBV19 and J is TRBJ1-5; possible D gene TRBD1, 5 bases. The germline V gene has CDR1 LNHDA and CDR2 SQIVND (reference sequence). V dropped 2 bases and J dropped 2 bases, with 16 bases sitting between them. The length of the CDR3 is 17 residues. The DNA of the CDR3 is TGTGCCAGTAGTATATTTTGGTCAGGGAATGGCAATCAGCCCCAGCATTTT. Encoded protein: CASSIFWSGNGNQPQHF.

This clone turned up a few times. The rearrangement links TRBV9 to TRBJ1-2; 7 bases fit TRBD1. V lost 0 bases and J lost 7; bases outside the gene matches: 3. CDR3 size: 13 residues. In germline, CDR1 is SGDLS, CDR2 YYNGEE. CDR3 amino acids: CASSVVPGGGYTF. The CDR3 bases are TGTGCCAGCAGCGTAGTTCCAGGGGGTGGCTACACCTTC.

The chain is built from TRBV6-5 and TRBJ2-7, with 10 bases identical to TRBD2. The V and J ends lost 3 bases and 4 bases, in that order; junction bases with no gene match: 6. CDR1 and CDR2 from the germline V gene are MNHEY and SVGAGI. The length of the CDR3 is 15 residues. The chain's CDR3 is CASSYRPSGGYEQYF. In DNA form, the CDR3 reads TGTGCCAGCAGTTATAGACCTAGCGGGGGTTACGAGCAGTACTTC.

The chain recombines TRBV28 with TRBJ2-1, with D hard to call. The V and J ends lost 2 bases and 4 bases respectively, with 6 bases between them. Germline loops: CDR1 MDHEN, CDR2 SYDVKM. The CDR3 is made up of 13 amino acids. This CDR3 reads CASSLSLYNEQFF. The CDR3, as DNA: TGTGCCAGCAGTTTAAGCCTGTACAATGAGCAGTTCTTC.

This rearrangement joins TRBV7-2 to TRBJ2-2; D is undetermined. CDR3 length: 14 residues. Germline V CDR1 and CDR2: SGHTA, FQGNSA. Deletions cut 5 bases from V and 1 base from J, with 8 bases between. This CDR3 is CASSRAQNTGELFF. The CDR3 nucleotides are TGTGCCAGCAGCAGAGCCCAGAACACCGGGGAGCTGTTTTTT.